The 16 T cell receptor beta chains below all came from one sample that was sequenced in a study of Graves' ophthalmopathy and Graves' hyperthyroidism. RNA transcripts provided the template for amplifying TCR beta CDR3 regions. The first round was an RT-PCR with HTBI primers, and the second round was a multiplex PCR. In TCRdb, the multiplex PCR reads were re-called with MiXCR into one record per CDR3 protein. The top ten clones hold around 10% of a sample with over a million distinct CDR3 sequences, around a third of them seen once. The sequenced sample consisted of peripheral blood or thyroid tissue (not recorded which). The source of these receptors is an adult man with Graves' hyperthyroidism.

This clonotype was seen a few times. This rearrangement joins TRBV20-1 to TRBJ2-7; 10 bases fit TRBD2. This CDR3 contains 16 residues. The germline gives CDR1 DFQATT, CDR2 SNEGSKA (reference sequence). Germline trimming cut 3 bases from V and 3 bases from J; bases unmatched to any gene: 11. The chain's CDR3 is CSASSLLAGQFYEQYF. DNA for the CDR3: TGCAGTGCTAGTAGCTTACTAGCGGGGCAATTCTACGAGCAGTACTTC.

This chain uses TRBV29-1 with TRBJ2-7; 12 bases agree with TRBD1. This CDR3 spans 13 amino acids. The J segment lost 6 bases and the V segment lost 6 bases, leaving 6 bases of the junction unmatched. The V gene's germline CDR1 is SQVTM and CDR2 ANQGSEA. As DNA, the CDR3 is TGCAGCGTCGGGGACAGGGGGCTCAGCGAGCAGTACTTC. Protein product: CSVGDRGLSEQYF.

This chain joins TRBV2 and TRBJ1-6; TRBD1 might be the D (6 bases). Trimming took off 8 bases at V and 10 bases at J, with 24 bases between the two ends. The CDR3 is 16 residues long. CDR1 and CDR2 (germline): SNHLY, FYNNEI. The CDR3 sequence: CASGRGFAGLGSPLHF. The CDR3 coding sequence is TGTGCCAGCGGGAGGGGGTTCGCAGGGCTAGGATCACCCCTCCACTTT. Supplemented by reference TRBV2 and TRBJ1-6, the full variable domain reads EPEVTQTPSHQVTQMGQEVILRCVPISNHLYFYWYRQILGQKVEFLVSFYNNEISEKSEIFDDQFSVERPDGSNFTLKIRSTKLEDSAMYFCASGRGFAGLGSPLHFGNGTRLTVT.

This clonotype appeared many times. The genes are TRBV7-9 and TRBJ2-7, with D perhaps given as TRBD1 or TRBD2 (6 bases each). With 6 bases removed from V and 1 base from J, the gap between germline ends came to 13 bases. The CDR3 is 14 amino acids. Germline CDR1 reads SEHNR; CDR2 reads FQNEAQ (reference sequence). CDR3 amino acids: CASRGGLGSYEQYF. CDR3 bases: TGTGCCAGCAGAGGGGGGCTGGGGTCCTACGAGCAGTACTTC.

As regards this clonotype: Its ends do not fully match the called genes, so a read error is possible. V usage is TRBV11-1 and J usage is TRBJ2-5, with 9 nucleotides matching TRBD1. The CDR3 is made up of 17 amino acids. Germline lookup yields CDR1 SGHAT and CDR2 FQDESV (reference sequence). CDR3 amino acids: CTSSSTTGGPYQETQYF. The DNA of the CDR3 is TGTACCAGCAGCTCGACAACAGGGGGCCCGTACCAAGAGACCCAGTACTTC. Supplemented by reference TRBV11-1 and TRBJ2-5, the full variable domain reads EAEVAQSPRYKITEKSQAVAFWCDPISGHATLYWYRQILGQGPELLVQFQDESVVDDSQLPKDRFSAERLKGVDSTLKIQPAELGDSAMYLCTSSSTTGGPYQETQYFGPGTRLLVL.

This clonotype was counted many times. This CDR3 is CAISELWTDGQETQYF. The CDR3 bases are TGTGCCATCAGTGAGCTTTGGACAGATGGTCAAGAGACCCAGTACTTC. The chain carries TRBV10-3 and TRBJ2-5, with D perhaps matching TRBD1 (6 bases). Trimming took off 2 bases at V and 2 bases at J, with 15 bases between the two ends. Germline V gene lookup returns CDR1 ENHRY and CDR2 SYGVKD. The CDR3 sequence is 16 residues long.

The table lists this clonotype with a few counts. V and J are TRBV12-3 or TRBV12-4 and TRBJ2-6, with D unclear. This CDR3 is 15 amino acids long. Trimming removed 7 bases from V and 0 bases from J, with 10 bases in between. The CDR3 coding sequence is TGTGCCAGCAAGAACACCGGCTCTGGGGCCAACGTCCTGACTTTC. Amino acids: CASKNTGSGANVLTF.

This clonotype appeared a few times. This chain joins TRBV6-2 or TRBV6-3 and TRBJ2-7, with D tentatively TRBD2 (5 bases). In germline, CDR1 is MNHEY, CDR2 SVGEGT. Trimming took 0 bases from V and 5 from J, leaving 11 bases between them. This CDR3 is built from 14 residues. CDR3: CASSYSRGMHEQYF. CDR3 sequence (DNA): TGTGCCAGCAGTTACTCGAGAGGGATGCACGAGCAGTACTTC.

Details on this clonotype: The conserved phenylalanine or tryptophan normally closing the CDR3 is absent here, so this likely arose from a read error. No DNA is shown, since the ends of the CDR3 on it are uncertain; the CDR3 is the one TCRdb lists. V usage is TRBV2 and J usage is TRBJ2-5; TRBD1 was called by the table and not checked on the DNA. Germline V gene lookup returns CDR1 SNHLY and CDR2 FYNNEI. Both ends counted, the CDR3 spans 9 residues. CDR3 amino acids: CASSEAGGQ.

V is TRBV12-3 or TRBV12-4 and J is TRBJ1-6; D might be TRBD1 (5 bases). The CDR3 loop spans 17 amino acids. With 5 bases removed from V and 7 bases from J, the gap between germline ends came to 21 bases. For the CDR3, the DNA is TGTGCCAGCAGTGTGGGGGACGAGTCCAGCGGGAATTCACCCCTCCACTTT. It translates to CASSVGDESSGNSPLHF.

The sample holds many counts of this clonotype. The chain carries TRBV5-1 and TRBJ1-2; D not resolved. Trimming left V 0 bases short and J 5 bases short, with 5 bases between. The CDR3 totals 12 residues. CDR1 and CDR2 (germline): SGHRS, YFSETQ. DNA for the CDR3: TGCGCCAGCAGCTTGGACAGATATGGCTACACCTTC. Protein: CASSLDRYGYTF.

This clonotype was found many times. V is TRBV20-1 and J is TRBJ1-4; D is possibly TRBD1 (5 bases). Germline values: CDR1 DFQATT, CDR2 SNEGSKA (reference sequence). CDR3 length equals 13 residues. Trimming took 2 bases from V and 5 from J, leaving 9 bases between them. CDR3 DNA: TGCAGTGCTAGACGCAGGGAGAATGAAAAACTGTTTTTT. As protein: CSARRRENEKLFF.

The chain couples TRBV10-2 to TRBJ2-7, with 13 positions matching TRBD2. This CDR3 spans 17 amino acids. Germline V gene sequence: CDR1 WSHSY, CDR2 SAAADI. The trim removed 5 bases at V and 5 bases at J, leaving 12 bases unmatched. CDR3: CASSPGLAGVTLHEQYF. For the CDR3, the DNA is TGCGCCAGCAGTCCCGGACTAGCGGGAGTCACCCTGCACGAGCAGTACTTC.

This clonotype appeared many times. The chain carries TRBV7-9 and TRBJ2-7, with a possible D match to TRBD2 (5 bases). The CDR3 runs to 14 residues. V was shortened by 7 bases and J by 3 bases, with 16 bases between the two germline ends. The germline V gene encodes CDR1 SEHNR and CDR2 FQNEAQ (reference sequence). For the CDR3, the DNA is TGTGCCAGCAACTCAGCGGCATCGGACTACGAGCAGTACTTC. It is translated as CASNSAASDYEQYF.

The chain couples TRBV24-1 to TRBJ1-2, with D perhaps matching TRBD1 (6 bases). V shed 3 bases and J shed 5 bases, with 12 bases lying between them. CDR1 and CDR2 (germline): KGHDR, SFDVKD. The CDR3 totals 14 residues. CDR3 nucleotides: TGTGCCACCAGTGATCAGGGGCGCGATTATGGCTACACCTTC. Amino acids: CATSDQGRDYGYTF.

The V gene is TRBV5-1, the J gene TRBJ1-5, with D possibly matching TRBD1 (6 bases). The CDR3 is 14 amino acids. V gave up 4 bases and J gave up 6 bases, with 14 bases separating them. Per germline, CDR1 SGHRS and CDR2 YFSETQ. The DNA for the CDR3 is TGCGCCAGCAGCCGGGGGGGCTTCGGTCAGCCCCAGCATTTT. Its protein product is CASSRGGFGQPQHF.